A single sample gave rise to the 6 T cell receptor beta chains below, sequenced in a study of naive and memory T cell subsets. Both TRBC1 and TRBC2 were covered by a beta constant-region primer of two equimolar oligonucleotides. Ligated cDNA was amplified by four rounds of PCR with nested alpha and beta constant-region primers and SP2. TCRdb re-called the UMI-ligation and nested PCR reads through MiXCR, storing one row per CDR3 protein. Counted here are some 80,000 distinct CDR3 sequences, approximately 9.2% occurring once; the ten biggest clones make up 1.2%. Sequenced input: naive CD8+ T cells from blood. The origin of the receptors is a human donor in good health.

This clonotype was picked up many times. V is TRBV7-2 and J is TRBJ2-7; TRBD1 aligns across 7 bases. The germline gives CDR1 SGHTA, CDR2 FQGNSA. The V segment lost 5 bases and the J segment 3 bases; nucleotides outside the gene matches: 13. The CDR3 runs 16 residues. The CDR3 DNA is TGTGCCAGCAGCCCGACCCGTTCGACAGGGAGCTACGAGCAGTACTTC. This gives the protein CASSPTRSTGSYEQYF.

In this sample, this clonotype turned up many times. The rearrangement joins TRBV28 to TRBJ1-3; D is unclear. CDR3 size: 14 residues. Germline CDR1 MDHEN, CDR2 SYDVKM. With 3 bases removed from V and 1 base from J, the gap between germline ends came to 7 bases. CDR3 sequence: CASSFVGSGNTIYF. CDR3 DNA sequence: TGTGCCAGCAGTTTTGTAGGGTCTGGAAACACCATATATTTT.

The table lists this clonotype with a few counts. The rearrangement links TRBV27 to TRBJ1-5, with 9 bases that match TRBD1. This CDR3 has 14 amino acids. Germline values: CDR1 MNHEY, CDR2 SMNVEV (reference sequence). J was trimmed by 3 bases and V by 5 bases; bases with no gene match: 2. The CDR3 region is CASSGTGFNQPQHF. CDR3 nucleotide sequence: TGTGCCAGCAGTGGGACAGGGTTCAATCAGCCCCAGCATTTT.

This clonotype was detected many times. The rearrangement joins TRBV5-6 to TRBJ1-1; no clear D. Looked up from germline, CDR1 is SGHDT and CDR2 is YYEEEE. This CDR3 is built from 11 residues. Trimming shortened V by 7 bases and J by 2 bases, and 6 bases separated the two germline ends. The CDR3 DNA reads TGTGCCAGCCAAAGCAACACTGAAGCTTTCTTT. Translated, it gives CASQSNTEAFF.

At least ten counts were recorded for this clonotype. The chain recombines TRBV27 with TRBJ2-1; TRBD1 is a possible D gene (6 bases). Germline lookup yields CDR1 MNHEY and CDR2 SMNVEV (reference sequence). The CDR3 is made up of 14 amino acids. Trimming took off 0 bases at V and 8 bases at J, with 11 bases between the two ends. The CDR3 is CASSLSGRGYEQFF. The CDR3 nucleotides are TGTGCCAGCAGTTTATCGGGCAGGGGATATGAGCAGTTCTTC.

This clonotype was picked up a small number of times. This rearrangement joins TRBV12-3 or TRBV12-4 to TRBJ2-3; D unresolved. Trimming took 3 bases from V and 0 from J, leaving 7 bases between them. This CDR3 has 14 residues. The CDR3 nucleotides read TGTGCCAGCAGTTTTATAACTAGCACAGATACGCAGTATTTT. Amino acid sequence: CASSFITSTDTQYF.